This entry features one T cell receptor (beta chain) sequence. What it binds is unknown. There are 15 residues in the CDR3. The germline gives CDR1 LGHNA, CDR2 YNFKEQ. V shed 4 bases, J shed 2 bases, and the junction held 4 bases outside the gene matches. Here immunoSEQ multiplex PCR was the method, and the copy in TCRdb shows in-frame clones only, minus some. The sample gives some 9,100 clones, 69% of which show up once; 15% to 20% is in the top ten. This sample stems from a study of CD4+ T cells in melanoma. Notes on the study in general: Neoantigen-specific CD4+ T cells in melanoma reportedly had diverse differentiation states. A reported correlation linked neoantigen-specific CD4+ T cells to CD8+, macrophage and B cell function.

What was sequenced was peripheral blood. The chain recombines TRBV4-2 with TRBJ2-3; TRBD2 agrees at 9 bases. This clonotype was sampled from a human donor with melanoma. The CDR3 sequence is CASSLAGGNTDTQYF. CDR3 DNA: TGTGCCAGCAGCCTCGCGGGGGGGAACACAGATACGCAGTATTTT.